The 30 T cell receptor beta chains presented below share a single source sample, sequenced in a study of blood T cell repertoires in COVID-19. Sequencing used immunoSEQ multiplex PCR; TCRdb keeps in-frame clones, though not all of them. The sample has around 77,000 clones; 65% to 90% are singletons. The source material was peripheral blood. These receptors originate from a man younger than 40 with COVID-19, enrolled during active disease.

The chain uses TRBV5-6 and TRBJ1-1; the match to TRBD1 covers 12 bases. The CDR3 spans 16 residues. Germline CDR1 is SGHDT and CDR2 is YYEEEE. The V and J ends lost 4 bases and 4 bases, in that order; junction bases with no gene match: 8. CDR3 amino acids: CASSIPGQGAFTEAFF. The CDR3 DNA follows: TGTGCCAGCAGCATACCGGGACAGGGGGCTTTCACTGAAGCTTTCTTT.

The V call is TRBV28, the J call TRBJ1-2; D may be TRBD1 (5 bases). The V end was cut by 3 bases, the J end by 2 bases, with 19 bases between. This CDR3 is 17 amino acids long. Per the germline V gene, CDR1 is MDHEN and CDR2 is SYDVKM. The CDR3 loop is CASSFIGPRTKNYGYTF. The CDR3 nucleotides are TGTGCCAGCAGTTTTATCGGACCCCGGACAAAAAACTATGGCTACACCTTC.

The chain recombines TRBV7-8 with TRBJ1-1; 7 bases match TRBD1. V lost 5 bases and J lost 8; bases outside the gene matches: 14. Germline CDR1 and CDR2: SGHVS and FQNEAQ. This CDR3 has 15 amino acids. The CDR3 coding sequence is TGTGCCAGCAGCCCCCACAAGGGACAGAGTTCCGAAGCTTTCTTT. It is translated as CASSPHKGQSSEAFF.

This CDR3 reads CASSPGQYNSPLHF. The CDR3 DNA reads TGTGCCAGCTCACCAGGCCAGTATAATTCACCCCTCCACTTT. The V call is TRBV18, the J call TRBJ1-6; D call uncertain. The germline gives CDR1 KGHSH, CDR2 LQKENI. The CDR3 is 14 residues long. Trimming stripped 2 bases from V and 4 bases from J, with 6 bases between.

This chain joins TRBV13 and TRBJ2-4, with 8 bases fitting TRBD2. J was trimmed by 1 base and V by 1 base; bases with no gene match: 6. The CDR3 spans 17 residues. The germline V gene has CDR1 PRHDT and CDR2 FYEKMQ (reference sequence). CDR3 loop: CASSLVRGRSAKNIQYF. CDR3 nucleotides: TGTGCCAGCAGCTTAGTGCGCGGGAGGTCCGCCAAAAACATTCAGTACTTC.

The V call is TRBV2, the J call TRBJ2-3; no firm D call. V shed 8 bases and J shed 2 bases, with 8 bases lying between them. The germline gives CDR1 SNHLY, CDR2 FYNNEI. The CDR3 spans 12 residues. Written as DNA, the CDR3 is TGTGCCAGCTTGAGTTCCACAGATACGCAGTATTTT. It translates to CASLSSTDTQYF.

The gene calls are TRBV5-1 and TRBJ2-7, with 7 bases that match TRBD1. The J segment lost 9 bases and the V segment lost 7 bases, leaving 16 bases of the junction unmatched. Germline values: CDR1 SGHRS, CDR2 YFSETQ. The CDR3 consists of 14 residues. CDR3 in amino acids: CASGPQGVTQGQYF. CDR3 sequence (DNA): TGCGCCAGCGGGCCCCAGGGGGTGACCCAGGGGCAGTACTTC.

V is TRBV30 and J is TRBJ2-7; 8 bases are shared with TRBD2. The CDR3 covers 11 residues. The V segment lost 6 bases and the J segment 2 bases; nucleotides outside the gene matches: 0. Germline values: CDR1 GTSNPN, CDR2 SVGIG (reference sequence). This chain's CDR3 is CACGRAYEQYF. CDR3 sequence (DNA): TGTGCCTGCGGGAGGGCCTACGAGCAGTACTTC.

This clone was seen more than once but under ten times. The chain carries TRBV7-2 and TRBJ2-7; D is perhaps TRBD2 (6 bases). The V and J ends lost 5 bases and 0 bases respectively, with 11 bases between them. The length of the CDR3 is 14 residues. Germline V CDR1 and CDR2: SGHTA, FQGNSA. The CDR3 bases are TGTGCCAGCAGCGCGGGACCAAACTCCTACGAGCAGTACTTC. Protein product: CASSAGPNSYEQYF. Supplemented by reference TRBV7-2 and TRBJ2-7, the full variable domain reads GAGVSQSPSNKVTEKGKDVELRCDPISGHTALYWYRQSLGQGLEFLIYFQGNSAPDKSGLPSDRFSAERTGGSVSTLTIQRTQQEDSAVYLCASSAGPNSYEQYFGPGTRLTVT.

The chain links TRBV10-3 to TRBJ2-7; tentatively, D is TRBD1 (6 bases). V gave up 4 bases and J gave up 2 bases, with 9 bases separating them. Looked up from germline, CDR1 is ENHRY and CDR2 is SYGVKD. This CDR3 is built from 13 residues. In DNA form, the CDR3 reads TGTGCCATCAGTGTACAGGGCCCCTACGAGCAGTACTTC. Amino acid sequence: CAISVQGPYEQYF.

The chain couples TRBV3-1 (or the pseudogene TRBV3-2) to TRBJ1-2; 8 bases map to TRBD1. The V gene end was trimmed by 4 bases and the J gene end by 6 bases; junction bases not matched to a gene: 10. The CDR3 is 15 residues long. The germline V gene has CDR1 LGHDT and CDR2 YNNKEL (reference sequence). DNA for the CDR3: TGTGCCAGCAGCCCCCTTTCTGCAGGGGGCCATGGCTACACCTTC. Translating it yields CASSPLSAGGHGYTF.

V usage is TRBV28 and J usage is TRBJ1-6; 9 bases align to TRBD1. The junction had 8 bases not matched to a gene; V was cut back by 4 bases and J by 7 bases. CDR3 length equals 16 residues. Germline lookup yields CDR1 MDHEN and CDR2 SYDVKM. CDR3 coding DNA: TGTGCCAGCAGTTCCCTTACAGGGGGCTGGAATTCACCCCTCCACTTT. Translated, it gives CASSSLTGGWNSPLHF. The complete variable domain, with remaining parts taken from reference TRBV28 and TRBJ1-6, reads DVKVTQSSRYLVKRTGEKVFLECVQDMDHENMFWYRQDPGLGLRLIYFSYDVKMKEKGDIPEGYSVSREKKERFSLILESASTNQTSMYLCASSSLTGGWNSPLHFGNGTRLTVT.

CDR3 DNA: TGTGCCAGCAGTTTCCCCCTCGGGGGGCCTCGTGAAAAACTGTTTTTT. This codes for CASSFPLGGPREKLFF. V and J are TRBV28 and TRBJ1-4; D might be TRBD1 (6 bases). Germline V gives CDR1 MDHEN, CDR2 SYDVKM. The CDR3 consists of 16 residues. V lost 3 bases, J lost 7 bases, and 18 bases lay in between. Full variable domain (remainder filled in from reference TRBV28 and TRBJ1-4): DVKVTQSSRYLVKRTGEKVFLECVQDMDHENMFWYRQDPGLGLRLIYFSYDVKMKEKGDIPEGYSVSREKKERFSLILESASTNQTSMYLCASSFPLGGPREKLFFGSGTQLSVL.

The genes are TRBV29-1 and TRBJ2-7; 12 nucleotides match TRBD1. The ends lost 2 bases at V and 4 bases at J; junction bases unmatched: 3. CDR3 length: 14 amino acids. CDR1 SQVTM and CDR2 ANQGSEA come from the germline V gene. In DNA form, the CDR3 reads TGCAGCGTTGAAAAGGGACAGGGGGCTTACGAGCAGTACTTC. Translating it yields CSVEKGQGAYEQYF.

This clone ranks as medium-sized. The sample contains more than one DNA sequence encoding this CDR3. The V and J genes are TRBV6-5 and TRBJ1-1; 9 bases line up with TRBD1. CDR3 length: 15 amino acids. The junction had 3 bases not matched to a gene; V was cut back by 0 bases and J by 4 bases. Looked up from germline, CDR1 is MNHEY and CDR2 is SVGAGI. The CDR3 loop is CASSYSTGGGTEAFF. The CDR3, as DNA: TGTGCCAGCAGTTACTCGACAGGGGGAGGCACTGAAGCTTTCTTT.

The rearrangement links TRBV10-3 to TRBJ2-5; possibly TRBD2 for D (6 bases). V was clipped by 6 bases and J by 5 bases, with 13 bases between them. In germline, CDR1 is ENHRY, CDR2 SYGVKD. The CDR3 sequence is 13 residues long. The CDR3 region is CAIRRGPGETQYF. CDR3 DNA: TGTGCCATCAGGCGGGGCCCGGGGGAGACCCAGTACTTC.

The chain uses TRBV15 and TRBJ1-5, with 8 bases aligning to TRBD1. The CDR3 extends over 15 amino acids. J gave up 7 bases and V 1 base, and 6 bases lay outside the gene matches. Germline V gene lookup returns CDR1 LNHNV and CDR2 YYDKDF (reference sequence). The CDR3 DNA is TGTGCCACCAGCAGAGTCAGTTCAGGGGGCCAGCCCCAGCATTTT. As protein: CATSRVSSGGQPQHF.

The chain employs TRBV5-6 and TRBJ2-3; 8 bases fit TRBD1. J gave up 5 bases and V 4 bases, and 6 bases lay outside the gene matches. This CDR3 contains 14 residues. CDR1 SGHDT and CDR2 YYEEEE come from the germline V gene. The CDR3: CASSQTDREDTQYF. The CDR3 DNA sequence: TGTGCCAGCAGCCAAACGGACAGGGAAGATACGCAGTATTTT.

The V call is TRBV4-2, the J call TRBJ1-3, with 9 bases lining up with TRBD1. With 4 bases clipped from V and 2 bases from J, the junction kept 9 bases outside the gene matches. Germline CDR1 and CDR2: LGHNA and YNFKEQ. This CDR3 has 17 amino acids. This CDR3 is CASSPRNRDRAGNTIYF. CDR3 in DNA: TGTGCCAGCAGCCCTCGGAACCGGGACAGGGCTGGAAACACCATATATTTT.

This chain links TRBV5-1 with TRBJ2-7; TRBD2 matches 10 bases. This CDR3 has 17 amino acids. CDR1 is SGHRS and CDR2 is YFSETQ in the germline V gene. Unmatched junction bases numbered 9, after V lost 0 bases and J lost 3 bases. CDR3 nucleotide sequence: TGCGCCAGCAGCTTGGATTCGTTAGCGGGAGGTTTCTACGAGCAGTACTTC. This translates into CASSLDSLAGGFYEQYF.

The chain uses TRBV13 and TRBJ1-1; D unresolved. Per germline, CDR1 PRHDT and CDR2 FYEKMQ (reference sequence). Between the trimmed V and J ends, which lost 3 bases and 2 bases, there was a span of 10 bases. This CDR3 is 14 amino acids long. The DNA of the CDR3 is TGTGCCAGCAGCTTTCGTGCCAGTAACACTGAAGCTTTCTTT. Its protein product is CASSFRASNTEAFF. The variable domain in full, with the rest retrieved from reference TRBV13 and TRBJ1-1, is AAGVIQSPRHLIKEKRETATLKCYPIPRHDTVYWYQQGPGQDPQFLISFYEKMQSDKGSIPDRFSAQQFSDYHSELNMSSLELGDSALYFCASSFRASNTEAFFGQGTRLTVV.

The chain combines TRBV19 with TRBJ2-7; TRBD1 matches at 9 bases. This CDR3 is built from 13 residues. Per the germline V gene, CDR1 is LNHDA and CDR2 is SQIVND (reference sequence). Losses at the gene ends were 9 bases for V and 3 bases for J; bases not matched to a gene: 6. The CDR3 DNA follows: TGTGCCAGCGAGGGACAGGGAGGCTACGAGCAGTACTTC. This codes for CASEGQGGYEQYF.

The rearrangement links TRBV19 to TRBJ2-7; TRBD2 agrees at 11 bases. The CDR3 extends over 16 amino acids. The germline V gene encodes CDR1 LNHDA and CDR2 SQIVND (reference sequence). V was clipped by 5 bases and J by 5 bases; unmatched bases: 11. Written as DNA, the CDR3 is TGTGCCAGTAGTGCCTCCTTAGCGGGAGGGATCCACGAGCAGTACTTC. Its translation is CASSASLAGGIHEQYF.

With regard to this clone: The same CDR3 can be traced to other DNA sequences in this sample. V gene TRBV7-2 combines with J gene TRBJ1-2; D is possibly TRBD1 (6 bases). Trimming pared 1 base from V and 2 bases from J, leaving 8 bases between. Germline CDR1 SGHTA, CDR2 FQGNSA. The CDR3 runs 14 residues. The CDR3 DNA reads TGTGCCAGCAGCTTAGTTGGGGGCAACTATGGCTACACCTTC. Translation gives CASSLVGGNYGYTF.

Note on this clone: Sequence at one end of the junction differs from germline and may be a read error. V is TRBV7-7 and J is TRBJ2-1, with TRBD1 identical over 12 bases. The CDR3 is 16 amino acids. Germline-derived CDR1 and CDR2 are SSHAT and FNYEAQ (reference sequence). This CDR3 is CASSPGQGARWIEQFF. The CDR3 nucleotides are TGTGCTAGCAGCCCGGGACAGGGGGCGCGATGGATTGAGCAGTTCTTC.

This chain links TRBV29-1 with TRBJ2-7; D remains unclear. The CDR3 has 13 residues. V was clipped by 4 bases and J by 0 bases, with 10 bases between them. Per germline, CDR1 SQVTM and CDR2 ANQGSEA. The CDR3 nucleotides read TGCAGCGTTGCAGGCCCAGCCTCCTACGAGCAGTACTTC. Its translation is CSVAGPASYEQYF.

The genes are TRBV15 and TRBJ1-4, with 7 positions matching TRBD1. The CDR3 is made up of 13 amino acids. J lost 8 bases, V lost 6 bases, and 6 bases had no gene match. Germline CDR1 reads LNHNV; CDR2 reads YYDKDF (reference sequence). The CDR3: CATRSGTAEKLFF. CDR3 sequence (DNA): TGTGCCACCAGATCGGGGACAGCCGAAAAACTGTTTTTT.

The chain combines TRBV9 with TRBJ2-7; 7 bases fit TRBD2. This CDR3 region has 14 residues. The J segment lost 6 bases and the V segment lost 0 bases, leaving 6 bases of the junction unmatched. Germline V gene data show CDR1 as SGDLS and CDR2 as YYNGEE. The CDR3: CASSVEVTSREQYF. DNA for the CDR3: TGTGCCAGCAGCGTAGAGGTGACTAGCCGCGAGCAGTACTTC.

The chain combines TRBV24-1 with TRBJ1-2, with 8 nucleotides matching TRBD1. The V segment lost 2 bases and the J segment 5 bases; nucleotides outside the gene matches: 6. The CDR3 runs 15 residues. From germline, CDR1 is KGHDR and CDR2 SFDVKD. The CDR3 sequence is CATSDSQGARYGYTF. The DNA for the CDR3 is TGTGCCACCAGTGATTCCCAGGGGGCGAGGTATGGCTACACCTTC.

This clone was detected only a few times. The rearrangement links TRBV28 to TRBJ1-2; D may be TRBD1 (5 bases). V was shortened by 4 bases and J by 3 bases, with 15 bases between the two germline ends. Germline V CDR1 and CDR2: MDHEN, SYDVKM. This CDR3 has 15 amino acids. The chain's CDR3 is CASSSSGTGDYGYTF. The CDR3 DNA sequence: TGTGCCAGCAGTTCATCAGGGACGGGGGACTATGGCTACACCTTC.